This TCR beta chain was recovered during a study of T cells in Graves' hyperthyroidism and ophthalmopathy. Whole-study findings and limits: Ophthalmopathy was identified by the model a median about seven months ahead of onset.

There are 18 residues in the CDR3. The V gene's germline CDR1 is SGHTA and CDR2 FQGTGA. V gave up 5 bases and J gave up 0 bases, with 20 bases separating them. TCR beta CDR3 region amplification was performed from RNA transcripts. First-round RT-PCR of the TCR CDR3 relied on the HTBI primer set. TCRdb re-analysed the multiplex PCR reads in MiXCR, keeping a single row per CDR3 protein. The sample lists under 650,000 distinct CDR3 sequences, 15% to 20% occurring once. A few counts support this clonotype. Its antigen is undetermined. The specimen was blood. The V gene is TRBV7-3, the J gene TRBJ2-1; D gene unclear. The TCR comes from a woman in her twenties or thirties with Graves' hyperthyroidism. The CDR3 here is CASSRTASRPSSYNEQFF. CDR3 nucleotide sequence: TGTGCCAGCAGCCGGACCGCCTCACGACCAAGCTCCTACAATGAGCAGTTCTTC.